The 8 T cell receptor beta chains listed next were all sequenced from one sample in a study of T-cell memory formation after mild COVID-19. TCRdb reprocessed the 5' RACE reads with MiXCR, giving one entry per CDR3 protein. Among around 200,000 distinct CDR3 sequences listed, under 30% were seen once. Sequencing used PBMCs or a T cell subset sorted from them (not recorded which). The receptors were gathered from an adult woman who had mild COVID-19 (a few samples of this study predate the infection). Cell type and time point are not known.

There are a few counts of this clonotype. The CDR3 nucleotides read TGTGCCAGCAGCCCCCTTTTAGGAATCCAAGAGACCCAGTACTTC. It yields the protein CASSPLLGIQETQYF. The rearrangement uses TRBV6-2 or TRBV6-3 and TRBJ2-5; no definite D call. Trimming left V 6 bases short and J 1 base short, with 15 bases between. The length of the CDR3 is 15 residues. Germline loops: CDR1 MNHEY, CDR2 SVGEGT.

V gene TRBV23-1 combines with J gene TRBJ2-4; D perhaps matches TRBD1 (6 bases). TRBV23-1 is an open reading frame, and its role is uncertain. Trimming took off 6 bases at V and 3 bases at J, with 21 bases between the two ends. This CDR3 region has 17 residues. Here the CDR3 reads CASRNKGHRAFKNIQYF. The DNA for the CDR3 is TGCGCCAGCAGGAATAAGGGACACCGGGCCTTCAAAAACATTCAGTACTTC.

The chain recombines TRBV24-1 with TRBJ2-4, with 7 nucleotides matching TRBD1. The germline V gene has CDR1 KGHDR and CDR2 SFDVKD. CDR3 length: 16 residues. J was trimmed by 1 base and V by 4 bases; bases with no gene match: 6. This CDR3 is CATSDSGGRAKNIQYF. CDR3 in DNA: TGTGCCACCAGTGACTCAGGGGGAAGGGCCAAAAACATTCAGTACTTC.

Only a few counts were recorded for this clonotype. The chain uses TRBV7-9 and TRBJ2-3; 12 nucleotides line up with TRBD2. The J segment lost 4 bases and the V segment lost 4 bases, leaving 6 bases of the junction unmatched. Germline V gives CDR1 SEHNR, CDR2 FQNEAQ (reference sequence). The CDR3 has 16 residues. CDR3 protein: CASSSLLAGGSDTQYF. Written as DNA, the CDR3 is TGTGCCAGCAGCTCTTTACTAGCGGGAGGTTCAGATACGCAGTATTTT.

This clonotype has a handful of counts. CDR3 sequence (DNA): TGTGCCATCAGCGGACAGGGAAGTACAGATACGCAGTATTTT. Translation gives CAISGQGSTDTQYF. J is TRBJ2-3 and V is TRBV10-3; 8 positions match TRBD1. Germline CDR1 is ENHRY and CDR2 is SYGVKD. The CDR3 loop spans 14 amino acids. With 6 bases clipped from V and 3 bases from J, the junction kept 5 bases outside the gene matches.

This clonotype has only a few counts. The V gene is TRBV18, the J gene TRBJ2-7; D remains unclear. CDR3 length: 14 residues. The germline V gene encodes CDR1 KGHSH and CDR2 LQKENI. The V end was cut by 4 bases, the J end by 2 bases, with 12 bases between. The CDR3 sequence: CASSLRTVTYEQYF. The CDR3 bases are TGTGCCAGCTCACTCCGGACGGTCACCTACGAGCAGTACTTC.

This clonotype was seen more than once but under ten times. This chain joins TRBV5-1 and TRBJ2-1; 9 bases agree with TRBD2. This CDR3 has 18 amino acids. Unmatched junction bases numbered 12, after V lost 0 bases and J lost 5 bases. Germline V lookup: CDR1 SGHRS, CDR2 YFSETQ. The chain's CDR3 is CASSLAVRGGGTNNEQFF. The CDR3 DNA reads as TGCGCCAGCAGCTTGGCCGTGCGCGGGGGGGGGACCAACAATGAGCAGTTCTTC.

This chain connects TRBV7-9 to TRBJ1-1, with 7 bases fitting TRBD1. The CDR3 length is 16 residues. Trimming at V came to 6 bases and at J to 2 bases, leaving 12 bases not matched to a gene. The germline V gene encodes CDR1 SEHNR and CDR2 FQNEAQ (reference sequence). Here the CDR3 reads CASRAENRGGNTEAFF. CDR3 coding DNA: TGTGCCAGCAGAGCTGAAAACAGGGGTGGAAACACTGAAGCTTTCTTT.